The clone carrying this T cell receptor beta chain appeared many times. The antigen remains undetermined. Naive CD8 T cells were FACS-sorted by CD8+CD4-CCR7+CD45RA+ markers. This entry is derived from a study of molecular identifiers for immune sequencing clone quantification. Germline trimming cut 3 bases from V and 5 bases from J; bases unmatched to any gene: 4. The CDR3 runs 14 residues. The germline V gene has CDR1 SGHTA and CDR2 FQGNSA. Study-wide results and caveats: Whereas clones above 20 RNA copies held under 1% of naive-cell molecules, they held over 97% of effector molecules. Amid some 1 million naive cells, spiked Jurkat TCR RNA from one cell was reportedly still detectable.

TCR libraries were built in bulk with a published protocol and specific TCR primers. MiXCR, run by TCRdb on the PCR reads, gives a single entry per CDR3 protein. The table has about 65,000 distinct CDR3 sequences, about 17% seen once. The sequenced sample was naive CD8+ T cells from blood, with Jurkat cell RNA spiked in. The subset was: FACS-sorted CD8+CD4-CCR7+CD45RA+ naive T cells. The TCR originated in a human donor in good health. Some libraries in this study had Jurkat cell RNA spiked in. The rearrangement joins TRBV7-2 to TRBJ2-1; TRBD1 aligns across 7 bases. CDR3 DNA sequence: TGTGCCAGCAGCTTCATGGGACAGCACAATGAGCAGTTCTTC. It yields the protein CASSFMGQHNEQFF.